This T cell receptor (beta chain) is from a study of T-cell memory formation after mild COVID-19. This CDR3 is 15 amino acids long. Germline CDR1 reads MNHEY; CDR2 reads SMNVEV (reference sequence). Germline trimming cut 3 bases from V and 2 bases from J; bases unmatched to any gene: 6. 5'RACE with constant-segment primers built TCRalpha and TCRbeta cDNA libraries with UMIs. From the 5' RACE reads, TCRdb called clonotypes with MiXCR, one entry per CDR3 protein. The table lists 450,000 or so distinct CDR3 sequences, approximately 25% of them singletons, with around 13% in the top ten. V is TRBV27 and J is TRBJ2-5; 7 positions agree with TRBD1. The sequenced material came from PBMCs or a T cell subset sorted from them (not recorded which). The clonotype comes from an adult woman who had mild COVID-19 (a few samples of this study predate the infection). Cell type and time point are not known. DNA of the CDR3: TGTGCCAGCAGTTTGACCGGGACAGCGCAAGAGACCCAGTACTTC. As protein: CASSLTGTAQETQYF.